The next 16 T cell receptor beta chains were all read from a single sample in a study of vaccination and CD4 T cells after COVID-19. Cultured CD4+ T-cell DNA underwent Oncomine TCR Beta short-read sequencing. In TCRdb, the PCR reads were re-called with MiXCR into one record per CDR3 protein. There are more than 9,500 distinct CDR3 sequences in the sample; approximately 50% occur only once, and about a fifth lies in the top ten. Sample treatment: approximately 9-day PBMC culture with coronavirus spike peptide pools or control peptides (ViraFEST assay). Antigens for these TCRs are unknown. Sequencing was performed on CD4+ T cells from blood, cultured in vitro. These receptors were obtained from a human donor who had recovered from COVID-19.

The chain joins TRBV20-1 to TRBJ1-6; no definite D call. This CDR3 has 15 amino acids. Trimming took 5 bases from V and 0 from J, leaving 11 bases between them. From germline, CDR1 is DFQATT and CDR2 SNEGSKA (reference sequence). For the CDR3, the DNA is TGCAGTGCTGGCATGGAGAGCTCCTATAATTCACCCCTCCACTTT. As protein: CSAGMESSYNSPLHF.

The J gene is TRBJ2-3, the V gene TRBV7-9; 7 nucleotides line up with TRBD2. Germline V gene sequence: CDR1 SEHNR, CDR2 FQNEAQ (reference sequence). The V gene end was trimmed by 6 bases and the J gene end by 4 bases; junction bases not matched to a gene: 7. The CDR3 is 14 residues long. Here the CDR3 reads CASSRRLAADTQYF. The CDR3 bases are TGTGCCAGCAGTCGCAGACTAGCCGCAGATACGCAGTATTTT.

Notes on this clonotype: At one end the junction does not follow the germline gene, possibly because of a read error. This chain links TRBV28 with TRBJ2-2; possibly TRBD2 for D (5 bases). The CDR3 has 12 residues. CDR1 and CDR2 (germline): MDHEN, SYDVKM. The DNA for the CDR3 is TGTGCCAGCAATGCGAACACCGGGGAGCCGTTTTTT. The encoded protein is CASNANTGEPFF. Using reference TRBV28 and TRBJ2-2 for the parts outside the CDR3, the full variable domain is DVKVTQSSRYLVKRTGEKVFLECVQDMDHENMFWYRQDPGLGLRLIYFSYDVKMKEKGDIPEGYSVSREKKERFSLILESASTNQTSMYLCASNANTGEPFFGEGSRLTVL.

This clonotype has a single count. The genes are TRBV6-1 and TRBJ1-4, with D possibly TRBD1 on 6 matching bases. V lost 4 bases and J lost 6, with 12 bases in between. The CDR3 spans 14 residues. Per germline, CDR1 MNHNS and CDR2 SASEGT. CDR3 loop: CASSAGQLYEKLFF. In DNA form, the CDR3 reads TGTGCCAGCAGTGCGGGACAACTTTATGAAAAACTGTTTTTT.

This clonotype came up a few times. The chain couples TRBV19 to TRBJ1-2, with 7 nucleotides matching TRBD1. The trim removed 6 bases at V and 2 bases at J, leaving 6 bases unmatched. Per the germline V gene, CDR1 is LNHDA and CDR2 is SQIVND (reference sequence). This CDR3 is 14 amino acids long. The CDR3 DNA follows: TGTGCCAGTAGGGAGACAGGGTTCAACTATGGCTACACCTTC. It translates to CASRETGFNYGYTF.

This clonotype counts as medium-sized. The gene calls are TRBV20-1 and TRBJ2-7; D not resolved. The CDR3 has 11 residues. Germline V gives CDR1 DFQATT, CDR2 SNEGSKA (reference sequence). The V end was cut by 6 bases, the J end by 4 bases, with 10 bases between. CDR3 DNA: TGCAGTGCCGGCCGGTCGTACGAGCAGTACTTC. Amino acids: CSAGRSYEQYF.

CDR3 coding DNA: TGCAGTGCTAGAGCACCCGGGGTGGCTCAACGGGATTCACCCCTCCACTTT. Its translation: CSARAPGVAQRDSPLHF. The V gene is TRBV20-1, the J gene TRBJ1-6; no clear D gene. This CDR3 contains 17 residues. Germline CDR1 DFQATT, CDR2 SNEGSKA (reference sequence). Deletions cut 1 base from V and 8 bases from J, with 21 bases between.

This clonotype was recorded a few times. This chain connects TRBV19 to TRBJ2-1; TRBD2 agrees at 12 bases. V shed 3 bases and J 6 bases; nucleotides not matched to a gene: 3. The CDR3 sequence is 15 residues long. Germline CDR1 and CDR2: LNHDA and SQIVND (reference sequence). The CDR3 protein is CASSIGLAGFNEQFF. In nucleotides, the CDR3 is TGTGCCAGTAGTATCGGACTAGCGGGATTCAATGAGCAGTTCTTC.

The rearrangement joins TRBV19 to TRBJ2-1, with D tentatively TRBD2 (5 bases). V dropped 1 base and J dropped 4 bases, with 5 bases sitting between them. Germline values: CDR1 LNHDA, CDR2 SQIVND (reference sequence). The CDR3 sequence is 13 residues long. CDR3 loop: CASSIGEYNEQFF. CDR3 in DNA: TGTGCCAGTAGTATAGGGGAGTACAATGAGCAGTTCTTC. The variable domain in full, completed from reference TRBV19 and TRBJ2-1, reads DGGITQSPKYLFRKEGQNVTLSCEQNLNHDAMYWYRQDPGQGLRLIYYSQIVNDFQKGDIAEGYSVSREKKESFPLTVTSAQKNPTAFYLCASSIGEYNEQFFGPGTRLTVL.

The gene calls are TRBV9 and TRBJ1-6, with TRBD1 matching 9 bases. Germline V gene sequence: CDR1 SGDLS, CDR2 YYNGEE. V lost 0 bases, J lost 7 bases, and 5 bases stayed unmatched. CDR3 length: 16 amino acids. Here the CDR3 reads CASSVGTGGVNSPLHF. The CDR3 DNA reads as TGTGCCAGCAGCGTAGGAACAGGGGGCGTAAATTCACCCCTCCACTTT.

This clonotype showed up just a few times. The chain couples TRBV20-1 to TRBJ1-4, with 10 bases matching TRBD1. V lost 3 bases, J lost 7 bases, and 8 bases stayed unmatched. This CDR3 region has 15 residues. The germline V gene encodes CDR1 DFQATT and CDR2 SNEGSKA (reference sequence). In DNA, the CDR3 is TGCAGTGCTAGGGACAGGGGGGTTCGTGGTGAAAAACTGTTTTTT. This translates into CSARDRGVRGEKLFF.

This clonotype has only a few counts. This chain joins TRBV2 and TRBJ1-2; no definite D call. The CDR3 covers 14 residues. Germline CDR1 is SNHLY and CDR2 is FYNNEI. V lost 4 bases, J lost 6 bases, and 15 bases lay in between. The CDR3 region has the DNA TGTGCCAGCAGTGGCACCAAAGGGAACCATGGCTACACCTTC. Its protein product is CASSGTKGNHGYTF.

This rearrangement joins TRBV9 to TRBJ2-7, with D tentatively TRBD1 or TRBD2 (6 bases each). CDR3 length: 13 amino acids. The ends were cut back, 0 bases at V and 5 bases at J, with 9 bases in the middle. The V gene's germline CDR1 is SGDLS and CDR2 YYNGEE. The CDR3 sequence: CASSVAGGNEQYF. In nucleotides, the CDR3 is TGTGCCAGCAGCGTAGCCGGGGGCAACGAGCAGTACTTC.

The chain joins TRBV6-5 to TRBJ1-5; D is unresolved. The CDR3 is made up of 15 amino acids. V was pared by 4 bases and J by 5 bases, with 15 bases between. Germline CDR1 reads MNHEY; CDR2 reads SVGAGI. CDR3 loop: CASSLDATHHQPQHF. The DNA for the CDR3 is TGTGCCAGCAGTTTAGACGCAACGCACCATCAGCCCCAGCATTTT.

The V call is TRBV19, the J call TRBJ1-2; D is possibly TRBD1 (6 bases). V gave up 5 bases and J gave up 0 bases, with 16 bases separating them. The CDR3 sequence is 16 residues long. Germline values: CDR1 LNHDA, CDR2 SQIVND (reference sequence). CDR3 nucleotide sequence: TGTGCCAGTAGTCACCGACAGGACAGAACTAACTATGGCTACACCTTC. It yields the protein CASSHRQDRTNYGYTF.

The V and J genes are TRBV3-1 and TRBJ2-7, with D unclear. V gave up 0 bases and J gave up 0 bases, with 12 bases separating them. From germline, CDR1 is LGHDT and CDR2 YNNKEL (reference sequence). The CDR3 runs 16 residues. The CDR3 nucleotides read TGTGCCAGCAGCCAAGATCGTCTTCCCAGCTCCTACGAGCAGTACTTC. This gives the protein CASSQDRLPSSYEQYF.